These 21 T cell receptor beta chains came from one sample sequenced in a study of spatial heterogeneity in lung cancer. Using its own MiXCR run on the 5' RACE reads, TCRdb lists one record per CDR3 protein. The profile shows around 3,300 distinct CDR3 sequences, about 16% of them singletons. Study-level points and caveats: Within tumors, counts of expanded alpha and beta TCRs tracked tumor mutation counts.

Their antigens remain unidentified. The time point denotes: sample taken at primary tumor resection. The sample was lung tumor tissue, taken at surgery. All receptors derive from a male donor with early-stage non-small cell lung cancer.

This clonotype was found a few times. CDR3 in amino acids: CASSMAPGGETQYF. In DNA, the CDR3 is TGTGCCAGCAGCATGGCTCCCGGAGGGGAGACCCAGTACTTC. The rearrangement uses TRBV6-1 and TRBJ2-5; tentatively, D is TRBD2 (6 bases). The CDR3 is made up of 14 amino acids. Trimming took 6 bases from V and 5 from J, leaving 16 bases between them. Looked up from germline, CDR1 is MNHNS and CDR2 is SASEGT.

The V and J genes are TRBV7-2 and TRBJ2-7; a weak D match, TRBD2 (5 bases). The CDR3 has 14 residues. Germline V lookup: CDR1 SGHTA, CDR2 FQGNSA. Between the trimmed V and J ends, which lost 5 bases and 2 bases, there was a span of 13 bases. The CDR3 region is CASSPASSTYEQYF. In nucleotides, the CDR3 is TGTGCCAGCAGCCCCGCTAGCTCTACCTACGAGCAGTACTTC.

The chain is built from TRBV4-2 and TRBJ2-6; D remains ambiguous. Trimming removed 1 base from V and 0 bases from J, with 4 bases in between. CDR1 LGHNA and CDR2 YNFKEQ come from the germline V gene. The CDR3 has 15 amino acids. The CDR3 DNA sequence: TGTGCCAGCAGCCAAGGGCCCTCTGGGGCCAACGTCCTGACTTTC. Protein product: CASSQGPSGANVLTF.

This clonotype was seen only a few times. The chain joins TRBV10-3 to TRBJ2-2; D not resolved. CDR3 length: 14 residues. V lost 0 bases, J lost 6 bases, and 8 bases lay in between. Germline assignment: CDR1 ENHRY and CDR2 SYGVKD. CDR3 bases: TGTGCCATCAGTGAGTCCCACAGCCCCGGGGAGCTGTTTTTT. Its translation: CAISESHSPGELFF.

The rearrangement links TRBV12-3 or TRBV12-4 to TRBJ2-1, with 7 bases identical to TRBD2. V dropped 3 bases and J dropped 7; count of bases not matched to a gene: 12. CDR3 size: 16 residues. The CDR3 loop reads CASSFMAGAGANEQFF. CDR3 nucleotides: TGTGCCAGCAGTTTTATGGCGGGAGCCGGGGCAAATGAGCAGTTCTTC.

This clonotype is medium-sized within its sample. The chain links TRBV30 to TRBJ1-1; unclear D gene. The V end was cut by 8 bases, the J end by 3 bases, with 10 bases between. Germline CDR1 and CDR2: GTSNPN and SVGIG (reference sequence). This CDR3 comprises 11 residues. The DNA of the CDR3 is TGTGCCGAAGGGCGGTACACTGAAGCTTTCTTT. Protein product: CAEGRYTEAFF. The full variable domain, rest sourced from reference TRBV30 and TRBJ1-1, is SQTIHQWPATLVQPVGSPLSLECTVEGTSNPNLYWYRQAAGRGLQLLFYSVGIGQISSEVPQNLSASRPQDRQFILSSKKLLLSDSGFYLCAEGRYTEAFFGQGTRLTVV.

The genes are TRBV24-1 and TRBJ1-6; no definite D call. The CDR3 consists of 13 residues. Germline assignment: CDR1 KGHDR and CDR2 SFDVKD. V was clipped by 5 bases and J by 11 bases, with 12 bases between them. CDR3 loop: CATSAMNGAPLHF. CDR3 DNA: TGTGCCACCAGTGCCATGAACGGTGCACCCCTCCACTTT.

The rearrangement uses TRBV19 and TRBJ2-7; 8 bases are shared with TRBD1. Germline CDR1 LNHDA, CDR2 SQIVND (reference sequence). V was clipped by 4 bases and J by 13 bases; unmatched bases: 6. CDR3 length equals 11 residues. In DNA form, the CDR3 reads TGTGCCAGTAGTACCGGGACAGGCCATTACTTC. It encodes CASSTGTGHYF.

CDR3 amino acids: CASRTSGGTQETQYF. The CDR3 region has the DNA TGTGCCAGCAGGACTAGCGGGGGGACCCAAGAGACCCAGTACTTC. J is TRBJ2-5 and V is TRBV6-1, with 13 bases aligning to TRBD2. Trimming cost V 6 bases and J 1 base; bases outside gene matches: 2. The CDR3 contains 15 residues. The germline V gene has CDR1 MNHNS and CDR2 SASEGT.

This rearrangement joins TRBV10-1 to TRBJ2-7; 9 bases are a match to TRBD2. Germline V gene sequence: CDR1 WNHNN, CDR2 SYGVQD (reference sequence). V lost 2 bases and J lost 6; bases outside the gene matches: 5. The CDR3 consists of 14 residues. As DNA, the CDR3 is TGCGCCAGCAGTGAGACTGGGACTAGCCTCGAGCAGTACTTC. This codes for CASSETGTSLEQYF.

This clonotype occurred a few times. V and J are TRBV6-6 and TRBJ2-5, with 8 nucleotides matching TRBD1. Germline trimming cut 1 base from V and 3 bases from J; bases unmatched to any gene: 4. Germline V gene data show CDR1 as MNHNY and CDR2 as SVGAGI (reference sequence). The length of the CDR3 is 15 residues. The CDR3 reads CASSYWTGRKETQYF. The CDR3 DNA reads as TGTGCCAGCAGTTACTGGACAGGGAGGAAAGAGACCCAGTACTTC.

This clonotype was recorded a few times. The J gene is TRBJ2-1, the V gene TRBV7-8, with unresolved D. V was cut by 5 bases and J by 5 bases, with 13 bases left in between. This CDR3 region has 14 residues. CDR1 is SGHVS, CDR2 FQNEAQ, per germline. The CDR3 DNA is TGTGCCAGCAGCCAGGCGGTGGGGAACAATGAGCAGTTCTTC. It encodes CASSQAVGNNEQFF. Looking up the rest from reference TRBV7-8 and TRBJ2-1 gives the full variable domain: GAGVSQSPRYKVAKRGQDVALRCDPISGHVSLFWYQQALGQGPEFLTYFQNEAQLDKSGLPSDRFFAERPEGSVSTLKIQRTQQEDSAVYLCASSQAVGNNEQFFGPGTRLTVL.

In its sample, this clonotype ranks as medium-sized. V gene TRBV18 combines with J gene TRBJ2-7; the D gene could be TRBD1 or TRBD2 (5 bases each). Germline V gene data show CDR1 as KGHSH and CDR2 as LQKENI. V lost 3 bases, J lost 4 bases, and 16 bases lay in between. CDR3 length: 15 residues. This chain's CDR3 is CASSPPGLNPYEQYF. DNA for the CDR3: TGTGCCAGCTCACCCCCGGGGCTTAACCCATACGAGCAGTACTTC. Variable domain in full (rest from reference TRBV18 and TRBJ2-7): NAGVMQNPRHLVRRRGQEARLRCSPMKGHSHVYWYRQLPEEGLKFMVYLQKENIIDESGMPKERFSAEFPKEGPSILRIQQVVRGDSAAYFCASSPPGLNPYEQYFGPGTRLTVT.

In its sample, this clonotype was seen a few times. CDR3 nucleotide sequence: TGTGCCAGCAGCAAGACTAGCGGGAGGTCCTACGAGCAGTACTTC. Protein sequence: CASSKTSGRSYEQYF. The chain employs TRBV5-4 and TRBJ2-7; TRBD2 aligns across 13 bases. The CDR3 is made up of 15 amino acids. J was trimmed by 1 base and V by 4 bases; bases with no gene match: 2. Germline lookup yields CDR1 SGHNT and CDR2 YYREEE (reference sequence).

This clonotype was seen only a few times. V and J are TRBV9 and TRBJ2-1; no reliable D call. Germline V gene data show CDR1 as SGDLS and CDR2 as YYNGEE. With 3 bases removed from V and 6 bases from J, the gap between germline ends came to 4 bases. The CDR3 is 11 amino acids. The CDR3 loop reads CASSAFNEQFF. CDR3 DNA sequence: TGTGCCAGCAGCGCGTTCAATGAGCAGTTCTTC. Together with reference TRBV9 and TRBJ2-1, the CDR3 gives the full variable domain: DSGVTQTPKHLITATGQRVTLRCSPRSGDLSVYWYQQSLDQGLQFLIQYYNGEERAKGNILERFSAQQFPDLHSELNLSSLELGDSALYFCASSAFNEQFFGPGTRLTVL.

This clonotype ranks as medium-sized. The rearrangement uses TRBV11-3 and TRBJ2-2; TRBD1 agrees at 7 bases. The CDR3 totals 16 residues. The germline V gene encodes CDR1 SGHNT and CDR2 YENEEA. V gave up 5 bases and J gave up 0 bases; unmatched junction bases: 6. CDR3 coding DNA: TGTGCCAGCAGCCCGGGACAGTTCTCGAACACCGGGGAGCTGTTTTTT. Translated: CASSPGQFSNTGELFF.

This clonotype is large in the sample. The CDR3 protein is CASRQGTGELFF. CDR3 DNA sequence: TGTGCCAGCAGGCAAGGGACCGGGGAGCTGTTTTTT. This sequence joins TRBV12-3 or TRBV12-4 and TRBJ2-2; D gene ambiguous. The ends were cut back, 6 bases at V and 5 bases at J, with 7 bases in the middle. The CDR3 spans 12 residues.

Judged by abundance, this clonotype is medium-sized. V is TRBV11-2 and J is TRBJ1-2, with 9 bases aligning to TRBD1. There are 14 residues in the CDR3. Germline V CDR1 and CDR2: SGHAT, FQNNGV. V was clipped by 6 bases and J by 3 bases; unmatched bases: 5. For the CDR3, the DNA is TGTGCCAGCAGAGGGACAGGGAGGGACTATGGCTACACCTTC. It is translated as CASRGTGRDYGYTF.

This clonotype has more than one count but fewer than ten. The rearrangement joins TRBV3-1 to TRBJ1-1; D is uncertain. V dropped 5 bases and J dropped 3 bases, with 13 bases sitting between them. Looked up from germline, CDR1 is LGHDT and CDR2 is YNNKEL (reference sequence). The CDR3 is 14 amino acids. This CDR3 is CASSGQLGHTEAFF. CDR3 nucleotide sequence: TGTGCCAGCAGCGGGCAACTAGGGCACACTGAAGCTTTCTTT.

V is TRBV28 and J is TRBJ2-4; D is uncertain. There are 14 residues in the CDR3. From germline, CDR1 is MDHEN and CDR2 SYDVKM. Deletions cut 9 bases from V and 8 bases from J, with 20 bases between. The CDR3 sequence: CARDGSFGVDIQYF. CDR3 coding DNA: TGTGCCAGGGACGGAAGTTTTGGTGTTGACATTCAGTACTTC.

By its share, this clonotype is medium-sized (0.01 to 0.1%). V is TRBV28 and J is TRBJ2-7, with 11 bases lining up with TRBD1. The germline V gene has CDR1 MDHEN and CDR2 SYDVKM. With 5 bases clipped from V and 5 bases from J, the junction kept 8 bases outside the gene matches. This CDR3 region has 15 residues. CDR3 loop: CASSPPGQGVDEQYF. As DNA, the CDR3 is TGTGCCAGCAGTCCCCCGGGACAGGGGGTTGACGAGCAGTACTTC.